These 15 T cell receptor beta chains share one sample of origin, sequenced in a study of vaccination and CD4 T cells after COVID-19. Treatment denoted: roughly 11-day PBMC culture with coronavirus spike peptide pools or control peptides (ViraFEST assay). At the Johns Hopkins FTIC core, DNA taken from cultured CD4+ T cells was sequenced by way of the Oncomine TCR Beta short-read assay. MiXCR was run by TCRdb on the PCR reads, yielding one entry per CDR3 protein. The table has roughly 9,300 distinct CDR3 sequences, 25% seen once. These receptors' targets are unknown. The specimen was CD4+ T cells from blood, cultured in vitro, collected before SARS-CoV-2 vaccination. All receptors derive from a human donor who received a COVID-19 vaccine.

This clonotype occurred a few times. V is TRBV25-1 and J is TRBJ1-2, with a weak D call TRBD1 (5 bases). Trimming pared 4 bases from V and 9 bases from J, leaving 12 bases between. The CDR3 runs 12 residues. The germline gives CDR1 MGHDK, CDR2 SYGVNS. CDR3 in amino acids: CASSGAGSSYTF. The CDR3 nucleotides are TGTGCCAGCAGTGGGGCAGGGTCGAGCTACACCTTC.

The table lists this clonotype with a few counts. The chain couples TRBV2 to TRBJ1-1, with 11 bases that match TRBD1. V gave up 1 base and J gave up 5 bases; unmatched junction bases: 15. Looked up from germline, CDR1 is SNHLY and CDR2 is FYNNEI. The CDR3 sequence is 19 residues long. The DNA of the CDR3 is TGTGCCAGCAGTGAAGGGGTGGTAGGGACAGGGGGGTTGAGGACTGAAGCTTTCTTT. Translation: CASSEGVVGTGGLRTEAFF.

This clonotype was found a few times. The rearrangement links TRBV19 to TRBJ1-5; 11 nucleotides agree with TRBD1. This CDR3 contains 14 residues. The trim removed 6 bases at V and 2 bases at J, leaving 0 bases unmatched. Germline loops: CDR1 LNHDA, CDR2 SQIVND (reference sequence). CDR3 bases: TGTGCCAGTAGGGGACAGGGGGGCAATCAGCCCCAGCATTTT. It specifies CASRGQGGNQPQHF.

This clonotype was seen a handful of times. V is TRBV12-3 or TRBV12-4 and J is TRBJ1-6, with 7 bases that match TRBD1. Trimming removed 3 bases from V and 7 bases from J; junction bases left unmatched: 3. The CDR3 runs to 14 residues. CDR3 residues: CASSLDRTNSPLHF. CDR3 DNA sequence: TGTGCCAGCAGTTTGGACAGGACCAATTCACCCCTCCACTTT.

This clonotype was observed a handful of times. The chain joins TRBV20-1 to TRBJ2-7; D not resolved. With 1 base removed from V and 6 bases from J, the gap between germline ends came to 16 bases. Per germline, CDR1 DFQATT and CDR2 SNEGSKA (reference sequence). This CDR3 is 14 amino acids long. CDR3 DNA: TGCAGTGCTAGAGGGCTTGGCTCGGCCGTCGAGCAGTACTTC. This sequence encodes CSARGLGSAVEQYF.

This clonotype qualifies as medium-sized. The CDR3 sequence is CSAKQTGFSPLHF. CDR3 DNA: TGCAGTGCTAAACAGACAGGGTTTTCACCCCTCCACTTT. The V call is TRBV20-1, the J call TRBJ1-6, with 7 bases fitting TRBD1. The CDR3 is 13 residues long. CDR1 and CDR2 (germline): DFQATT, SNEGSKA (reference sequence). V lost 4 bases and J lost 9; bases outside the gene matches: 6.

The chain is built from TRBV11-3 and TRBJ2-3; D possibly corresponds to TRBD2 (5 bases). Trimming removed 1 base from V and 2 bases from J, with 7 bases in between. Germline CDR1 reads SGHNT; CDR2 reads YENEEA. The CDR3 has 14 residues. This CDR3 is CASSLGGLTDTQYF. The DNA for the CDR3 is TGTGCCAGCAGCTTAGGCGGACTCACAGATACGCAGTATTTT.

The J gene is TRBJ1-2, the V gene TRBV30, with D possibly being TRBD1 (5 bases). This CDR3 has 13 amino acids. Trimming took 5 bases from V and 5 from J, leaving 15 bases between them. Germline assignment: CDR1 GTSNPN and CDR2 SVGIG (reference sequence). CDR3 sequence: CAWGAGRPYGYTF. Written as DNA, the CDR3 is TGTGCCTGGGGGGCCGGCAGGCCGTATGGCTACACCTTC.

V usage is TRBV6-5 and J usage is TRBJ2-7; D assignment may be TRBD1 or TRBD2 (5 bases each). V was trimmed by 0 bases and J by 4 bases, leaving 13 bases between them. The V gene's germline CDR1 is MNHEY and CDR2 SVGAGI. CDR3 size: 15 residues. The CDR3 loop is CASSYSGEWTYEQYF. CDR3 bases: TGTGCCAGCAGTTACTCAGGGGAATGGACTTACGAGCAGTACTTC.

The chain has TRBV6-1 and TRBJ1-5; possible D gene TRBD1, 6 bases. This CDR3 has 15 amino acids. CDR1 is MNHNS and CDR2 is SASEGT in the germline V gene. V lost 6 bases to trimming and J lost 5 bases, with 17 bases between them. CDR3 nucleotide sequence: TGTGCCAGCAGCGCCCTTTACAGGGACCATCAGCCCCAGCATTTT. Protein: CASSALYRDHQPQHF.

CDR3 region: CASSAVPGRTTYEQYF. The CDR3, as DNA: TGCGCCAGCAGTGCGGTCCCGGGCAGAACTACCTACGAGCAGTACTTC. This sequence joins TRBV10-2 and TRBJ2-7; D unresolved. The V gene's germline CDR1 is WSHSY and CDR2 SAAADI. This CDR3 has 16 amino acids. Trimming took off 4 bases at V and 2 bases at J, with 18 bases between the two ends.

This clonotype was detected only a few times. The rearrangement joins TRBV19 to TRBJ1-5; D gene uncertain. In germline, CDR1 is LNHDA, CDR2 SQIVND (reference sequence). Trimming left V 5 bases short and J 5 bases short, with 7 bases between. CDR3 length: 12 amino acids. The CDR3 here is CASSLAYQPQHF. DNA of the CDR3: TGTGCCAGTAGTTTGGCATATCAGCCCCAGCATTTT. The variable domain in full, with the rest retrieved from reference TRBV19 and TRBJ1-5, is DGGITQSPKYLFRKEGQNVTLSCEQNLNHDAMYWYRQDPGQGLRLIYYSQIVNDFQKGDIAEGYSVSREKKESFPLTVTSAQKNPTAFYLCASSLAYQPQHFGDGTRLSIL.

The rearrangement links TRBV18 to TRBJ2-7; TRBD2 matches at 11 bases. The germline gives CDR1 KGHSH, CDR2 LQKENI. The CDR3 loop spans 16 amino acids. Trimming removed 5 bases from V and 1 base from J; junction bases left unmatched: 7. The CDR3 DNA reads TGTGCCAGCTCAACAGGACTAGCGGGTCGGTCCTACGAGCAGTACTTC. Its protein product is CASSTGLAGRSYEQYF.

This chain uses TRBV24-1 with TRBJ2-5; TRBD2 aligns across 8 bases. The CDR3 length is 17 residues. CDR1 is KGHDR and CDR2 is SFDVKD in the germline V gene. The J segment lost 0 bases and the V segment lost 1 base, leaving 6 bases of the junction unmatched. For the CDR3, the DNA is TGTGCCACCAGTGATTTTGGGGCGGGGGGCCACCAAGAGACCCAGTACTTC. This translates into CATSDFGAGGHQETQYF.

This clonotype is medium-sized in the sample. The CDR3 sequence: CASSLDLGDSFF. The CDR3 DNA is TGTGCCAGCAGCTTAGATCTAGGGGATTCTTTCTTT. The V call is TRBV7-9, the J call TRBJ1-1; a possible D gene is TRBD1 (5 bases). This CDR3 region has 12 residues. V was cut by 1 base and J by 12 bases, with 12 bases left in between. Germline assignment: CDR1 SEHNR and CDR2 FQNEAQ (reference sequence).